Shown below are 2 T cell receptor beta chains from a single sample sequenced in a study of T-cell memory formation after mild COVID-19. MiXCR, applied by TCRdb to the 5' RACE reads, yields one record per CDR3 protein. The top ten clones hold roughly 22% of a sample with 350,000 to 400,000 distinct CDR3 sequences, about an eighth of them seen once. The source material was PBMCs or a T cell subset sorted from them (not recorded which). Receptor source: a man younger than 35 who had mild COVID-19 (a few samples of this study predate the infection). Cell type and time point are not known.

V and J are TRBV20-1 and TRBJ2-5, with 11 bases identical to TRBD1. V trimming: 7 bases; J trimming: 1 base; junction bases outside the gene matches: 11. Per the germline V gene, CDR1 is DFQATT and CDR2 is SNEGSKA (reference sequence). This CDR3 is 16 amino acids long. The CDR3 region is CSGEDRGRPAQETQYF. In DNA, the CDR3 is TGCAGTGGGGAGGACAGGGGGCGACCCGCCCAAGAGACCCAGTACTTC.

This clonotype was seen more than once but under ten times. The rearrangement joins TRBV4-1 to TRBJ2-3; D unclear. The CDR3 contains 15 residues. Trimming removed 3 bases from V and 2 bases from J, with 12 bases in between. Per germline, CDR1 MGHRA and CDR2 YSYEKL. The CDR3 protein is CASSQAPGLTDTQYF. In DNA form, the CDR3 reads TGCGCCAGCAGCCAGGCCCCGGGTCTCACAGATACGCAGTATTTT.